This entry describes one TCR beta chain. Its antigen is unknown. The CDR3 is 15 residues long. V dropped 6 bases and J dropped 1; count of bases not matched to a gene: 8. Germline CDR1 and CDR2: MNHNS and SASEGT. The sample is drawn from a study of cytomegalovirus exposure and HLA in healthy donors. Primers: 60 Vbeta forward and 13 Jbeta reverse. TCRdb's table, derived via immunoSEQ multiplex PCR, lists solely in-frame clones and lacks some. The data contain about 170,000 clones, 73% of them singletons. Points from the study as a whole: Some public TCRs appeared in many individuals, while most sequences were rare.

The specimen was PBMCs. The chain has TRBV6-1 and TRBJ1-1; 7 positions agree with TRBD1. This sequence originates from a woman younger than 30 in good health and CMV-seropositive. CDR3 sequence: CASRDPGQRNTEAFF. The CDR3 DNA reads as TGTGCCAGCAGGGATCCGGGACAGAGGAACACTGAAGCTTTCTTT.